This T cell receptor beta chain was recovered during a study of shared clonotypes between healthy human individuals. The CDR3 spans 15 residues. Germline-derived CDR1 and CDR2 are SGHTA and FQGTGA. V lost 6 bases and J 3 bases, leaving 18 bases between the germline ends. Produced via immunoSEQ multiplex PCR; TCRdb's table is partial and in-frame only. The sample contains around 430,000 clones, about four fifths of which appear only once. The specimen sequenced was PBMCs. V and J are TRBV7-3 and TRBJ2-7, with D possibly being TRBD1 (6 bases). The sequence derives from a woman aged 40 to 50 in good health. Some clones in this sample may be carry-over from other donors' samples. This CDR3 is CASSKTGSLLYEQYF. In DNA, the CDR3 is TGTGCCAGCAGTAAAACAGGGAGCCTCCTCTACGAGCAGTACTTC.